This T cell receptor beta chain was recorded in a study of OX40 agonist ivuxolimab in advanced cancers. In terms of the full investigation: Ivuxolimab, which targeted the costimulatory receptor OX40 (CD134), was an agonistic, fully human IgG2 monoclonal antibody. Intravenous ivuxolimab was administered to patients every 2 weeks at six dose levels: 0.01, 0.1, 0.3, 1.5, 3 and 10 mg/kg. Of the roughly 54 patients in dose escalation, some 19 had hepatocellular carcinoma, some 15 had melanoma, 9 had renal cell carcinoma and 9 had head and neck cancer. In the dose-escalation cohort, 82.7% of patients were male, and the mean age was approximately 60 years, with a range of about 23 to 85. Prior anti-PD-1, anti-PD-L1 or anti-CTLA-4 therapy was permitted, and approximately 39% of dose-escalation patients had received checkpoint inhibitors. Three dose-escalation patients achieved partial responses, one with hepatocellular carcinoma and two with cutaneous melanoma. Peripheral TCRbeta sequencing aimed to test whether ivuxolimab altered TCR sequence diversity and caused clonal T-cell expansion. The paper describes the monotherapy dose-escalation part (N ≈ 49 patients) of the phase I trial of ivuxolimab.

The trial excluded patients who had a history of autoimmune disease or were on systemic immunosuppression. Peripheral blood for TCR sequencing was collected from all dose cohorts at baseline, on cycle 4 day 1, and on cycle 7 day 1. Samples came from an open-label, multicenter, first-in-human phase I dose-escalation trial of ivuxolimab. Adults with locally advanced or metastatic melanoma, renal cell carcinoma, hepatocellular carcinoma or head and neck squamous cell carcinoma were enrolled in the trial. Before TCR sequencing, CD4+ T cells and CD8+ T cells from peripheral blood were sorted into separate populations. Genomic DNA was extracted from sorted cells for sequencing of the TCRbeta CDR3 region. The immunoSEQ Assay was used for sequencing of TCRbeta CDR3 regions. Imported from immuneACCESS, the table was reduced by TCRdb to in-frame sequences with V and J called. These copies leave out some clones; in studies compared against another copy, an unresolved V gene accounts for under half, and the cause of the remainder is not known. In all, the sample holds tens of thousands of clones, and approximately 90% of those were seen once. Together, the top ten hold about a sixth of the sample.

Measured from the cysteine to the phenylalanine, the CDR3 is 14 residues long. Solely the CDR3 DNA is kept, with 42 bases framed from the first base. The germline ends are 12 bases apart after V is trimmed by 2 bases and J by 5 bases. CDR1 is given as GTSNPN and CDR2 as SVGIG, both from the germline V gene (reference sequence). Turning to this clone: Its antigen is still unknown. Base qualities are not provided; no much larger clone lies one nucleotide away.

Overall results and qualifications from the work: Partial responders in the 0.1-3.0 mg/kg groups had among the lowest normalized peripheral clonal expansion, especially among CD8+ T cells. Low levels of normalized T-cell clonal expansion were also shown by some nonresponding patients. After ivuxolimab, CD8+ T cells had more expanded clones than CD4+ T cells on average. At doses of 0.1 to 3.0 mg/kg, clonal expansion of both CD4+ and CD8+ T cells in blood was seen between baseline and week 6. Antigen specificity was not determined for the clonally expanded peripheral T cells.

In this chain, TRBV30 is recombined with TRBJ2-2, and the D gene may be TRBD2, 6 bases matching. The clonotype originates from an adult with an advanced solid tumor such as melanoma, head and neck, liver or kidney cancer. Sequenced here: CD4+ or CD8+ T cells sorted from blood, sampled in a trial of the OX40 agonist ivuxolimab. The nucleotide sequence is TGTGCCTGGAGTCACGGGAGTTCGACCGGGGAGCTGTTTTTT. Its coded protein is CAWSHGSSTGELFF.